These 17 T cell receptor beta chains originate from one sample sequenced in a study of cytomegalovirus exposure and HLA in healthy donors. In the PCR, 60 Vbeta and 13 Jbeta primers were used. Profiled with immunoSEQ multiplex PCR; TCRdb holds only in-frame clones, not every one. The sample lists around 110,000 clones; around 60% were seen once. The material sequenced was PBMCs. The receptors were gathered from a woman aged 35 to 49 in good health and CMV-seropositive.

The chain links TRBV19 to TRBJ1-1; TRBD1 might be the D (5 bases). The V end lost 6 bases, the J end lost 9 bases, and 17 bases lay between the germline ends. The germline V gene encodes CDR1 LNHDA and CDR2 SQIVND (reference sequence). The CDR3 has 13 amino acids. The CDR3 here is CASRGDPRFQAFF. The CDR3 region has the DNA TGTGCCAGTAGAGGGGATCCGAGGTTTCAAGCTTTCTTT.

J is TRBJ1-2 and V is TRBV29-1; the D is unclear. The germline gives CDR1 SQVTM, CDR2 ANQGSEA. This CDR3 spans 11 amino acids. Trimming pared 5 bases from V and 0 bases from J, leaving 4 bases between. The CDR3 reads CSVPANYGYTF. The CDR3 region has the DNA TGCAGCGTTCCCGCTAACTATGGCTACACCTTC.

This chain joins TRBV29-1 and TRBJ2-1, with 7 bases aligning to TRBD2. From germline, CDR1 is SQVTM and CDR2 ANQGSEA. The CDR3 runs to 14 residues. The ends lost 7 bases at V and 4 bases at J; junction bases unmatched: 10. The CDR3 coding sequence is TGCAGCGCCCATGGGGCTAGCGGTTACAATGAGCAGTTCTTC. Translating it yields CSAHGASGYNEQFF.

The V gene is TRBV5-4, the J gene TRBJ2-5; 14 positions agree with TRBD2. The J call may be faulty, since TRBJ2-7 better matches the DNA end. The germline V gene encodes CDR1 SGHNT and CDR2 YYREEE (reference sequence). The CDR3 loop spans 16 amino acids. For the CDR3, the DNA is TGTGCCAGCAGCTTGGGGACTAGCGGGAGGATCTACGAGCAGTACTTC. This sequence encodes CASSLGTSGRIYEQYF.

This rearrangement joins TRBV30 to TRBJ2-7; 10 nucleotides match TRBD2. With V trimmed by 4 bases and J by 3 bases, 9 bases remained unmatched. CDR3 length: 15 amino acids. Germline CDR1 reads GTSNPN; CDR2 reads SVGIG (reference sequence). In DNA, the CDR3 is TGTGCCTGGACCAAACGACTAGCGGGCTTCTACGAGCAGTACTTC. Its translation is CAWTKRLAGFYEQYF.

The table lists this clone with a few counts. This chain connects TRBV7-3 to TRBJ2-3; D is possibly TRBD2 (5 bases). This CDR3 comprises 14 residues. V gave up 3 bases and J gave up 9 bases, with 16 bases separating them. Germline V gives CDR1 SGHTA, CDR2 FQGTGA. CDR3 DNA sequence: TGTGCCAGCAGCTTCTCGGGGTCTTCACGAACGCAGTATTTT. Amino acids: CASSFSGSSRTQYF.

The rearrangement uses TRBV4-1 and TRBJ2-2; D call uncertain. Per the germline V gene, CDR1 is MGHRA and CDR2 is YSYEKL. Trimming removed 3 bases at V and 2 bases at J, with 4 bases between. This CDR3 region has 13 residues. In DNA, the CDR3 is TGCGCCAGCAGCCACTCCAACACCGGGGAGCTGTTTTTT. This gives the protein CASSHSNTGELFF.

The V gene is TRBV11-2, the J gene TRBJ2-7; D possibly corresponds to TRBD1 (6 bases). Germline CDR1 SGHAT, CDR2 FQNNGV. The CDR3 contains 16 residues. V dropped 1 base and J dropped 2 bases, with 15 bases sitting between them. The CDR3 DNA reads as TGTGCCAGCAGCTTAGGGGGCAGGGGCTCGACCTACGAGCAGTACTTC. Amino acid sequence: CASSLGGRGSTYEQYF.

The chain joins TRBV6-6 to TRBJ1-4; D might be TRBD1 (6 bases). Trimming cost V 5 bases and J 5 bases, with 15 bases left between them. Looked up from germline, CDR1 is MNHNY and CDR2 is SVGAGI (reference sequence). The CDR3 covers 15 residues. Here the CDR3 DNA reads TGTGCCAGCAGTCCCTATACAGGGTCGAATGAAAAACTGTTTTTT. Translating it yields CASSPYTGSNEKLFF.

This clone was counted a few times. The J gene is TRBJ2-1, the V gene TRBV2, with TRBD2 matching 9 bases. The CDR3 loop spans 16 amino acids. Trimming at V came to 1 base and at J to 2 bases, leaving 3 bases not matched to a gene. Germline lookup yields CDR1 SNHLY and CDR2 FYNNEI. The DNA for the CDR3 is TGTGCCAGCAGTGAAGTAGCGGGAGTGGCCTACAATGAGCAGTTCTTC. Protein sequence: CASSEVAGVAYNEQFF.

This clone occurred a few times. This sequence joins TRBV18 and TRBJ1-5; no clear D. Trimming stripped 4 bases from V and 6 bases from J, with 13 bases between. This CDR3 has 14 amino acids. From germline, CDR1 is KGHSH and CDR2 LQKENI. In nucleotides, the CDR3 is TGTGCCAGCTCACTCGACATTGTACGTCAGCCCCAGCATTTT. Translation: CASSLDIVRQPQHF.

This chain connects TRBV4-1 to TRBJ2-5; possibly TRBD2 for D (5 bases). Per germline, CDR1 MGHRA and CDR2 YSYEKL. V was clipped by 0 bases and J by 6 bases, with 17 bases between them. CDR3 length equals 16 residues. Here the CDR3 reads CASSQDDRPRRQTQYF. In DNA form, the CDR3 reads TGCGCCAGCAGCCAAGATGATAGACCCCGGAGGCAGACCCAGTACTTC.

As DNA, the CDR3 is TGCGCCAGCAGCCAAGAGGCTGTTGATGAGCAGTTCTTC. Encoded protein: CASSQEAVDEQFF. The V gene is TRBV4-1, the J gene TRBJ2-1; D unresolved. V dropped 0 bases and J dropped 8 bases, with 8 bases sitting between them. CDR1 is MGHRA and CDR2 is YSYEKL in the germline V gene. The CDR3 totals 13 residues.

In this sample, this clone turned up once. The sample contains more than one DNA sequence encoding this CDR3. The chain links TRBV19 to TRBJ2-7; possibly TRBD2 for D (5 bases). The CDR3 loop spans 12 amino acids. V shed 3 bases and J shed 4 bases, with 7 bases lying between them. The germline CDR1 and CDR2 sequences are LNHDA and SQIVND (reference sequence). The DNA of the CDR3 is TGTGCCAGTAGTATTCCGGGATACGAGCAGTACTTC. This translates into CASSIPGYEQYF.

V is TRBV5-1 and J is TRBJ1-1; D is undetermined. CDR1 and CDR2 (germline): SGHRS, YFSETQ. The CDR3 runs 13 residues. V was pared by 2 bases and J by 0 bases, with 5 bases between. In DNA, the CDR3 is TGCGCCAGCAGCTTTAACTTGAACACTGAAGCTTTCTTT. Its translation is CASSFNLNTEAFF.

This chain joins TRBV11-3 and TRBJ2-1, with D possibly being TRBD2 (6 bases). Trimming stripped 4 bases from V and 6 bases from J, with 13 bases between. The germline V gene has CDR1 SGHNT and CDR2 YENEEA. This CDR3 region has 14 residues. The CDR3 DNA reads TGTGCCAGCAGCTGGGACTTAAATAGCAATGAGCAGTTCTTC. This encodes CASSWDLNSNEQFF.

V is TRBV6-1 and J is TRBJ2-1, with 7 bases lining up with TRBD1. CDR3 length: 13 amino acids. Trimming cost V 6 bases and J 8 bases; bases outside gene matches: 7. Looked up from germline, CDR1 is MNHNS and CDR2 is SASEGT. CDR3 region: CASRETGTDEQFF. CDR3 sequence (DNA): TGTGCCAGCAGAGAGACAGGGACCGATGAGCAGTTCTTC.